The clone carrying this T cell receptor beta chain occurred many times. What it recognizes is unknown. Via MiXCR, TCRdb re-called the reads, giving one row per CDR3 protein. The repertoire holds roughly 320,000 distinct CDR3 sequences, with over 7.5% as singletons. The data were taken from a study of T cell repertoires in cytomegalovirus infection. Study as a whole: A matching HLA type, together with CMV infection, was signaled by public TCR beta signatures.

Germline V gene lookup returns CDR1 MDHEN and CDR2 SYDVKM. The CDR3 extends over 17 amino acids. Trimming took 4 bases from V and 1 from J; bases not matched to a gene: 11. Study-wide results and caveats: Cumulative frequency of public TCR beta families picked out carriers of CMV plus the relevant HLA. Across the ex vivo response, the dominant clonotypes were HLA-C-restricted CMV-specific TCR beta clonotypes.

The rearrangement uses TRBV28 and TRBJ2-7; 9 bases fit TRBD2. Sequences were obtained from PBMCs. This receptor was taken from a human donor in good health (CMV status not recorded). Some clones in this sample may be carry-over from other donors' samples. This CDR3 reads CASSSFAGREGSYEQYF. Here the CDR3 DNA reads TGTGCCAGCAGTTCCTTTGCCGGGCGGGAGGGTTCCTACGAGCAGTACTTC. Looking up the rest from reference TRBV28 and TRBJ2-7 gives the full variable domain: DVKVTQSSRYLVKRTGEKVFLECVQDMDHENMFWYRQDPGLGLRLIYFSYDVKMKEKGDIPEGYSVSREKKERFSLILESASTNQTSMYLCASSSFAGREGSYEQYFGPGTRLTVT.